Listed here are 19 T cell receptor beta chains from one sample, sequenced in a study of blood T cells in healthy people across ages. Combining a sample-barcoded 5' primer with a J-beta primer mix, a second PCR ran for roughly 6 to 12 cycles. TCRdb recomputed calls from the 5' RACE reads with MiXCR, one row per CDR3 protein. The sample records roughly 730,000 distinct CDR3 sequences, roughly three fifths being singletons. Specimen: blood. These receptors were collected from a man aged 35 to 55 in good health.

The chain recombines TRBV10-3 with TRBJ2-2; D might be TRBD1 or TRBD2, each matching 5 bases. This CDR3 region has 16 residues. Trimming removed 7 bases from V and 1 base from J, with 16 bases in between. From germline, CDR1 is ENHRY and CDR2 SYGVKD. This CDR3 is CAITKRGAKNTGELFF. CDR3 in DNA: TGTGCCATCACTAAGCGAGGGGCGAAGAACACCGGGGAGCTGTTTTTT.

The chain has TRBV3-1 and TRBJ2-2, with D possibly being TRBD1 (5 bases). In germline, CDR1 is LGHDT, CDR2 YNNKEL (reference sequence). V lost 4 bases and J lost 6, with 9 bases in between. The CDR3 loop spans 13 amino acids. Written as DNA, the CDR3 is TGTGCCAGCAGCCTAATGGGGCCCGGGGAGCTGTTTTTT. It specifies CASSLMGPGELFF.

This clonotype was counted a few times. The rearrangement joins TRBV10-3 to TRBJ1-3, with TRBD1 matching over 7 bases. Germline values: CDR1 ENHRY, CDR2 SYGVKD. Germline trimming cut 7 bases from V and 0 bases from J; bases unmatched to any gene: 6. The CDR3 runs to 15 residues. The DNA of the CDR3 is TGTGCCATCACTAGGGACAGCCTCTCTGGAAACACCATATATTTT. This gives the protein CAITRDSLSGNTIYF.

This clonotype was observed a handful of times. The rearrangement joins TRBV7-9 to TRBJ2-7, with a possible D match to TRBD2 (6 bases). V shed 5 bases and J shed 0 bases, with 14 bases lying between them. There are 15 residues in the CDR3. Germline CDR1 is SEHNR and CDR2 is FQNEAQ (reference sequence). The CDR3 loop is CASSHKRATSYEQYF. CDR3 nucleotides: TGTGCCAGCAGCCATAAGCGGGCGACCTCCTACGAGCAGTACTTC.

This clonotype was recorded a few times. The chain carries TRBV24-1 and TRBJ2-5, with 9 bases matching TRBD2. Germline V lookup: CDR1 KGHDR, CDR2 SFDVKD. The trim removed 4 bases at V and 0 bases at J, leaving 5 bases unmatched. This CDR3 is 16 amino acids long. Written as DNA, the CDR3 is TGTGCCACCAGTGAAACCCTAGCGGGGCACCAAGAGACCCAGTACTTC. Its translation: CATSETLAGHQETQYF.

The CDR3 protein is CASDTASGGSGANVLTF. The CDR3 DNA is TGTGCCAGCGACACTGCTAGCGGGGGGTCTGGGGCCAACGTCCTGACTTTC. This chain uses TRBV12-3 or TRBV12-4 with TRBJ2-6; the match to TRBD2 covers 11 bases. The trim removed 8 bases at V and 1 base at J, leaving 7 bases unmatched. This CDR3 has 17 residues.

This rearrangement joins TRBV20-1 to TRBJ2-1, with 10 bases identical to TRBD2. From germline, CDR1 is DFQATT and CDR2 SNEGSKA (reference sequence). The CDR3 consists of 13 residues. The J segment lost 9 bases and the V segment lost 6 bases, leaving 8 bases of the junction unmatched. CDR3 bases: TGCAGTGCCCGACCAGCGGGGGGGCGTGAGCAGTTCTTC. Protein: CSARPAGGREQFF.

The chain uses TRBV7-9 and TRBJ2-5; 11 nucleotides align to TRBD2. V dropped 5 bases and J dropped 5; count of bases not matched to a gene: 13. This CDR3 has 17 amino acids. In germline, CDR1 is SEHNR, CDR2 FQNEAQ (reference sequence). DNA of the CDR3: TGTGCCAGCAGCGTCACTAGCGGGGGCGTATCGGGGGAGACCCAGTACTTC. Amino acids: CASSVTSGGVSGETQYF.

The J gene is TRBJ2-1, the V gene TRBV20-1, with TRBD2 matching 8 bases. In germline, CDR1 is DFQATT, CDR2 SNEGSKA (reference sequence). V gave up 3 bases and J gave up 3 bases; unmatched junction bases: 4. The CDR3 has 14 amino acids. CDR3 residues: CSASITSGYNEQFF. CDR3 nucleotide sequence: TGCAGTGCTAGTATAACTAGCGGCTACAATGAGCAGTTCTTC.

The rearrangement uses TRBV5-1 and TRBJ1-2; no clear D gene. Trimming removed 0 bases at V and 10 bases at J, with 13 bases between. Germline V lookup: CDR1 SGHRS, CDR2 YFSETQ. The CDR3 has 13 residues. CDR3 DNA sequence: TGCGCCAGCAGCTTGGATCCGGGTTGGGACTACACCTTC. It encodes CASSLDPGWDYTF.

Remarks on this clonotype: One junction end does not reproduce the germline sequence, and a read error may be involved. This chain connects TRBV9 to TRBJ2-1; 9 nucleotides agree with TRBD2. Germline lookup yields CDR1 SGDLS and CDR2 YYNGEE. The CDR3 spans 17 residues. As DNA, the CDR3 is TGTGCCAGCAGCGTAGCTTCGGGAGCGGGGGGCCACAATGAACAGTTCTTC. Amino acids: CASSVASGAGGHNEQFF. Complete variable domain (other parts from reference TRBV9 and TRBJ2-1): DSGVTQTPKHLITATGQRVTLRCSPRSGDLSVYWYQQSLDQGLQFLIQYYNGEERAKGNILERFSAQQFPDLHSELNLSSLELGDSALYFCASSVASGAGGHNEQFFGPGTRLTVL.

This chain connects TRBV3-1 to TRBJ2-5; maybe TRBD1 (5 bases). Germline loops: CDR1 LGHDT, CDR2 YNNKEL (reference sequence). The CDR3 sequence is 15 residues long. Deletions cut 0 bases from V and 5 bases from J, with 13 bases between. The DNA of the CDR3 is TGTGCCAGCAGCCAAGACAAGGGGTCGGGCGAGACCCAGTACTTC. It specifies CASSQDKGSGETQYF.

The chain carries TRBV29-1 and TRBJ1-1, with D hard to call. Trimming left V 6 bases short and J 5 bases short, with 10 bases between. The CDR3 runs 11 residues. Per germline, CDR1 SQVTM and CDR2 ANQGSEA. CDR3 sequence (DNA): TGCAGCGTCGATCGGGGAACTGAAGCTTTCTTT. The encoded protein is CSVDRGTEAFF.

The CDR3 DNA follows: TGTGCCAGCAGCGAACCAGCCGGGACAGGGATGGACTCTGGGGCCAACGTCCTGACTTTC. Its protein product is CASSEPAGTGMDSGANVLTF. The chain couples TRBV7-9 to TRBJ2-6, with 9 bases matching TRBD1. This CDR3 spans 20 amino acids. V lost 5 bases and J lost 0; bases outside the gene matches: 14. The germline V gene has CDR1 SEHNR and CDR2 FQNEAQ (reference sequence).

The chain uses TRBV5-8 and TRBJ1-5; weak D call: TRBD1 (6 bases). The CDR3 length is 15 residues. The V end lost 7 bases, the J end lost 4 bases, and 18 bases lay between the germline ends. Germline V gene sequence: CDR1 SGHTS, CDR2 YDEGEE. CDR3 in DNA: TGTGCCAGCCAATTGATAGGGGGGTATAATCAGCCCCAGCATTTT. Translated, it gives CASQLIGGYNQPQHF. Supplemented by reference TRBV5-8 and TRBJ1-5, the full variable domain reads EAGVTQSPTHLIKTRGQQATLRCSPISGHTSVYWYQQALGLGLQFLLWYDEGEERNRGNFPPRFSGRQFPNYSSELNVNALELEDSALYLCASQLIGGYNQPQHFGDGTRLSIL.

The table lists this clonotype with a count of one. The J gene is TRBJ2-4, the V gene TRBV12-5; 11 nucleotides match TRBD2. The DNA end is more similar to TRBJ2-7, so the J call may be wrong. The CDR3 contains 15 residues. Germline values: CDR1 LGHNT, CDR2 FRNRAP. CDR3 nucleotide sequence: TGTGCTAGTGGTTTGGCCGGGACTAGCGGTTACGAGCAGTACTTC. It codes for CASGLAGTSGYEQYF.

The chain's CDR3 is CASSQDWASGVTDTQYF. CDR3 sequence (DNA): TGCGCCAGCAGCCAAGATTGGGCTAGCGGGGTCACAGATACGCAGTATTTT. The chain employs TRBV4-3 and TRBJ2-3, with 9 bases aligning to TRBD2. This CDR3 contains 17 residues. V trimming: 0 bases; J trimming: 2 bases; junction bases outside the gene matches: 6. The germline V gene encodes CDR1 LGHNA and CDR2 YSLEER.

The chain carries TRBV5-1 and TRBJ2-5, with D possibly matching TRBD2 (5 bases). Germline V gene lookup returns CDR1 SGHRS and CDR2 YFSETQ. The CDR3 runs 15 residues. V was shortened by 4 bases and J by 5 bases, with 18 bases between the two germline ends. For the CDR3, the DNA is TGCGCCAGCAGCACCGGACTTGTCCAAACTGAGACCCAGTACTTC. Residues: CASSTGLVQTETQYF.

This clonotype appeared once. This chain uses TRBV4-1 with TRBJ1-1; D unclear. Trimming shortened V by 2 bases and J by 7 bases, and 14 bases separated the two germline ends. Germline-derived CDR1 and CDR2 are MGHRA and YSYEKL. The CDR3 is 14 residues long. In nucleotides, the CDR3 is TGCGCCAGCAGCCAACTCACCAGGACGATTGAAGCTTTCTTT. It yields the protein CASSQLTRTIEAFF.